This TCR beta chain is drawn from a study of T cell responses to AZD1222 COVID-19 vaccine. Study observations and caveats: Repertoires were obtained solely post-peak T cell response.

Repertoires were generated with immunoSEQ multiplex PCR, while TCRdb's copy carries only in-frame clones and drops some. This sample yields about 120,000 clones, of which approximately 88% are seen a single time; 4% to 5.5% belongs to the top ten. Worth noting for this clone: Its antigen remains unknown.

CDR1 LNHDA and CDR2 SQIVND come from the germline V gene (reference sequence). The ends were cut back, 7 bases at V and 4 bases at J, with 14 bases in the middle. This CDR3 contains 14 residues. The sequencing here drew on peripheral blood, taken on day 0 of AZD1222 vaccination. The rearrangement uses TRBV19 and TRBJ1-5; D is perhaps TRBD1 (6 bases). The clonotype was recovered from an adult in good health. The CDR3 region has the DNA TGTGCCAGTACCCCAGGGGCCTCAAATCAGCCCCAGCATTTT. Translated: CASTPGASNQPQHF. Filled out from reference TRBV19 and TRBJ1-5, the complete variable domain reads DGGITQSPKYLFRKEGQNVTLSCEQNLNHDAMYWYRQDPGQGLRLIYYSQIVNDFQKGDIAEGYSVSREKKESFPLTVTSAQKNPTAFYLCASTPGASNQPQHFGDGTRLSIL.